The 15 T cell receptor beta chains reported below all come from one sample, sequenced in a study of T cell changes during pregnancy in multiple sclerosis. Clones were sequenced by immunoSEQ multiplex PCR, and TCRdb holds only the in-frame ones, with some missing. The data show 35,000 to 45,000 clones, roughly 84% seen once. Material: CD8+ T cells from peripheral blood mononuclear cells, obtained in the first trimester of pregnancy. Every receptor here comes from a female donor with multiple sclerosis, enrolled in a pregnancy study.

The chain recombines TRBV10-3 with TRBJ2-1; 7 positions agree with TRBD1. The V segment lost 3 bases and the J segment 6 bases; nucleotides outside the gene matches: 8. The germline CDR1 and CDR2 sequences are ENHRY and SYGVKD. This CDR3 is built from 15 residues. CDR3 nucleotide sequence: TGTGCCATCAGTGAAGACAGGGCCACTCTCAATGAGCAGTTCTTC. It specifies CAISEDRATLNEQFF.

This clone was detected ten times or more. The chain combines TRBV19 with TRBJ2-1; D gene unclear. The germline V gene encodes CDR1 LNHDA and CDR2 SQIVND (reference sequence). Trimming cost V 1 base and J 3 bases, with 13 bases left between them. The CDR3 is 16 residues long. The CDR3 DNA reads TGTGCCAGTAGTATAGTTTCGCCGGAGAACTACAATGAGCAGTTCTTC. Its protein product is CASSIVSPENYNEQFF.

This clone was found once. CDR3 sequence (DNA): TGTGCCAGTCCAGGACAGGCCTTGGGTGACCAGTACTTC. Its translation is CASPGQALGDQYF. The chain employs TRBV2 and TRBJ2-5; 7 bases fit TRBD1. The trim removed 9 bases at V and 10 bases at J, leaving 14 bases unmatched. This CDR3 spans 13 amino acids. The V gene's germline CDR1 is SNHLY and CDR2 FYNNEI. Full variable domain (remainder filled in from reference TRBV2 and TRBJ2-5): EPEVTQTPSHQVTQMGQEVILRCVPISNHLYFYWYRQILGQKVEFLVSFYNNEISEKSEIFDDQFSVERPDGSNFTLKIRSTKLEDSAMYFCASPGQALGDQYFGPGTRLLVL.

The chain links TRBV6-5 to TRBJ1-1; 9 bases are shared with TRBD1. This CDR3 has 14 residues. The germline V gene encodes CDR1 MNHEY and CDR2 SVGAGI. With 4 bases clipped from V and 1 base from J, the junction kept 1 base outside the gene matches. The CDR3 coding sequence is TGTGCCAGCAGTTGGGGACAGGGGAACACTGAAGCTTTCTTT. This encodes CASSWGQGNTEAFF.

This clone was found once. The rearrangement joins TRBV9 to TRBJ1-4; weak D call: TRBD1 (5 bases). Germline CDR1 reads SGDLS; CDR2 reads YYNGEE. V lost 3 bases, J lost 8 bases, and 20 bases lay in between. CDR3 size: 16 residues. The CDR3 is CASSGPREGWEEKLFF. The CDR3 nucleotides are TGTGCCAGCAGCGGCCCCAGGGAGGGGTGGGAAGAAAAACTGTTTTTT.

The chain is built from TRBV19 and TRBJ1-5; D is uncertain. This CDR3 has 13 residues. V lost 1 base to trimming and J lost 9 bases, with 10 bases between them. The germline V gene encodes CDR1 LNHDA and CDR2 SQIVND (reference sequence). The CDR3 nucleotides are TGTGCCAGTAGTATAGGCCTGGCCTCGCCCCAGCATTTT. Translation gives CASSIGLASPQHF. The full variable domain, rest sourced from reference TRBV19 and TRBJ1-5, is DGGITQSPKYLFRKEGQNVTLSCEQNLNHDAMYWYRQDPGQGLRLIYYSQIVNDFQKGDIAEGYSVSREKKESFPLTVTSAQKNPTAFYLCASSIGLASPQHFGDGTRLSIL.

CDR3 DNA: TGTGCCAGCAGCTCGTCGGGAATGCATGAAAAACTGTTTTTT. It is translated as CASSSSGMHEKLFF. The chain links TRBV7-9 to TRBJ1-4; D not resolved. V lost 4 bases and J lost 6, with 12 bases in between. This CDR3 has 14 residues. CDR1 is SEHNR and CDR2 is FQNEAQ in the germline V gene (reference sequence).

The chain combines TRBV7-3 with TRBJ1-1, with D hard to call. Germline lookup yields CDR1 SGHTA and CDR2 FQGTGA. CDR3 length: 15 residues. The V end lost 5 bases, the J end lost 1 base, and 14 bases lay between the germline ends. The CDR3 nucleotides read TGTGCCAGCAGCCTCCAAGAGTTCCCGAACACTGAAGCTTTCTTT. Protein sequence: CASSLQEFPNTEAFF.

The rearrangement joins TRBV25-1 to TRBJ1-2; 11 positions match TRBD1. The germline gives CDR1 MGHDK, CDR2 SYGVNS. V lost 3 bases to trimming and J lost 7 bases; unmatched junction nucleotides: 7. CDR3 size: 15 residues. CDR3 coding DNA: TGTGCCAGCAGTGATAGGACAGGGGGCCGCGGTGGCTACACCTTC. It translates to CASSDRTGGRGGYTF.

This chain uses TRBV19 with TRBJ2-3, with TRBD2 matching over 10 bases. Per the germline V gene, CDR1 is LNHDA and CDR2 is SQIVND (reference sequence). This CDR3 is 15 amino acids long. V dropped 5 bases and J dropped 2; count of bases not matched to a gene: 4. CDR3 in amino acids: CASSPTSGYTDTQYF. The CDR3 DNA sequence: TGTGCCAGTAGTCCGACTAGCGGGTACACAGATACGCAGTATTTT.

The chain links TRBV5-6 to TRBJ1-6; TRBD1 matches 8 bases. The V gene's germline CDR1 is SGHDT and CDR2 YYEEEE. The CDR3 is 14 amino acids. V was clipped by 4 bases and J by 7 bases; unmatched bases: 4. The CDR3 loop reads CASSATGENSPLHF. The CDR3, as DNA: TGTGCCAGCAGCGCGACAGGGGAAAATTCACCCCTCCACTTT. The variable domain in full, completed from reference TRBV5-6 and TRBJ1-6, reads DAGVTQSPTHLIKTRGQQVTLRCSPKSGHDTVSWYQQALGQGPQFIFQYYEEEERQRGNFPDRFSGHQFPNYSSELNVNALLLGDSALYLCASSATGENSPLHFGNGTRLTVT.

The chain uses TRBV12-5 and TRBJ2-2, with 8 bases identical to TRBD1. Germline-derived CDR1 and CDR2 are LGHNT and FRNRAP. The V segment lost 6 bases and the J segment 5 bases; nucleotides outside the gene matches: 11. This CDR3 region has 16 residues. The chain's CDR3 is CASGAGQDVGTGELFF. The CDR3 coding sequence is TGTGCTAGTGGCGCGGGACAGGACGTGGGGACCGGGGAGCTGTTTTTT.

The CDR3 sequence is CASSPSDSGGAEVGELFF. The CDR3 nucleotides are TGTGCCAGCAGCCCCTCGGACAGCGGGGGGGCCGAGGTCGGGGAGCTGTTTTTT. The chain uses TRBV4-2 and TRBJ2-2; TRBD2 matches 10 bases. The ends lost 4 bases at V and 7 bases at J; junction bases unmatched: 15. The CDR3 has 18 residues. Germline V CDR1 and CDR2: LGHNA, YNFKEQ.

This clone was observed once. The rearrangement joins TRBV19 to TRBJ2-1; tentative D call: TRBD2 (6 bases). CDR1 and CDR2 (germline): LNHDA, SQIVND (reference sequence). V was cut by 3 bases and J by 5 bases, with 14 bases left in between. This CDR3 contains 15 residues. The chain's CDR3 is CASSISGGVNNEQFF. CDR3 DNA: TGTGCCAGTAGTATCTCCGGGGGAGTTAACAATGAGCAGTTCTTC.

This clone was detected only a few times. The V call is TRBV6-4, the J call TRBJ1-1, with D hard to call. Germline-derived CDR1 and CDR2 are MRHNA and SNTAGT. V dropped 6 bases and J dropped 8 bases, with 16 bases sitting between them. The CDR3 totals 13 residues. The CDR3 here is CASSLSADSEAFF. CDR3 nucleotide sequence: TGTGCCAGCAGCCTATCCGCGGATAGCGAAGCTTTCTTT.